The 31 T cell receptor beta chains below come from one sample, sequenced in a study of T cells in Graves' hyperthyroidism and ophthalmopathy. Template material for amplifying TCR beta CDR3 regions consisted of RNA transcripts. Carried out on the TCR CDR3, a first-round RT-PCR used the HTBI primer set. TCRdb re-derived calls from the multiplex PCR reads in MiXCR, one entry per CDR3 protein. The table records about 590,000 distinct CDR3 sequences, more than 15% of them present only once. Sequencing used blood. These receptors originate from a woman aged 30 to 39 with Graves' hyperthyroidism.

The rearrangement uses TRBV4-2 and TRBJ1-2; no clear D gene. Germline loops: CDR1 LGHNA, CDR2 YNFKEQ. This CDR3 region has 13 residues. The ends were cut back, 0 bases at V and 4 bases at J, with 6 bases in the middle. The CDR3 loop is CASSQDNGYGYTF. CDR3 sequence (DNA): TGTGCCAGCAGCCAAGATAACGGCTATGGCTACACCTTC.

This clonotype has a count of ten or more. This sequence joins TRBV10-3 and TRBJ2-3; D is possibly TRBD1 or TRBD2 (5 bases each). The CDR3 is 14 amino acids. V dropped 8 bases and J dropped 5 bases, with 17 bases sitting between them. Germline-derived CDR1 and CDR2 are ENHRY and SYGVKD. DNA for the CDR3: TGTGCCATCTGCTCTCAGGGTGGGGGAGATACGCAGTATTTT. Translating it yields CAICSQGGGDTQYF.

This clonotype was observed many times. The V call is TRBV2, the J call TRBJ2-2, with D unresolved. This CDR3 contains 16 residues. V lost 7 bases, J lost 4 bases, and 19 bases lay in between. Germline-derived CDR1 and CDR2 are SNHLY and FYNNEI. The CDR3 bases are TGTGCCAGCACTTTTCGAGTAGCCTTTTCCACCGGGGAGCTGTTTTTT. Protein product: CASTFRVAFSTGELFF.

This chain links TRBV20-1 with TRBJ2-1; TRBD1 aligns across 9 bases. The CDR3 is 15 residues long. Germline trimming cut 5 bases from V and 3 bases from J; bases unmatched to any gene: 8. Germline V CDR1 and CDR2: DFQATT, SNEGSKA (reference sequence). The CDR3 sequence is CSAPERGQGYNEQFF. As DNA, the CDR3 is TGCAGTGCTCCTGAAAGGGGACAGGGCTACAATGAGCAGTTCTTC.

V usage is TRBV19 and J usage is TRBJ2-7, with TRBD1 identical over 7 bases. The junction had 16 bases not matched to a gene; V was cut back by 5 bases and J by 0 bases. Germline-derived CDR1 and CDR2 are LNHDA and SQIVND (reference sequence). The CDR3 totals 18 residues. DNA of the CDR3: TGTGCCAGTAGTCTCCAGGGGGACAGACAAACTCTCTCCTACGAGCAGTACTTC. It yields the protein CASSLQGDRQTLSYEQYF.

This clonotype was picked up many times. The J gene is TRBJ1-1, the V gene TRBV29-1, with 9 bases lining up with TRBD1. The germline gives CDR1 SQVTM, CDR2 ANQGSEA. V lost 3 bases to trimming and J lost 7 bases; unmatched junction nucleotides: 6. The CDR3 runs to 13 residues. The DNA of the CDR3 is TGCAGCGTTGAGGGACAGGGCTTAAATGAAGCTTTCTTT. This translates into CSVEGQGLNEAFF.

V and J are TRBV4-3 and TRBJ1-1; 8 nucleotides line up with TRBD1. The germline CDR1 and CDR2 sequences are LGHNA and YSLEER. With V trimmed by 5 bases and J by 11 bases, 13 bases remained unmatched. The CDR3 is 14 residues long. CDR3 DNA sequence: TGCGCCAGCAGCTCAGACAGGGGCGCGATTCTTGCTTTCTTT. It translates to CASSSDRGAILAFF.

Only a few counts were recorded for this clonotype. The gene calls are TRBV20-1 and TRBJ2-1; D is perhaps TRBD2 (7 bases). Trimming stripped 3 bases from V and 9 bases from J, with 27 bases between. Germline values: CDR1 DFQATT, CDR2 SNEGSKA (reference sequence). The CDR3 has 17 amino acids. The DNA of the CDR3 is TGCAGTGCTAGGAAACTTCAGGGGTTGGCTCCGGGAGGTGAGCAGTTCTTC. Encoded protein: CSARKLQGLAPGGEQFF.

There are a few counts of this clonotype. This chain connects TRBV6-4 to TRBJ2-2; no firm D call. The germline V gene has CDR1 MRHNA and CDR2 SNTAGT. Trimming removed 2 bases from V and 8 bases from J, with 9 bases in between. The CDR3 sequence is 13 residues long. This CDR3 reads CASSDRVEGELFF. DNA of the CDR3: TGTGCCAGCAGTGACCGGGTTGAGGGGGAGCTGTTTTTT.

This rearrangement joins TRBV27 to TRBJ2-2; D is uncertain. V lost 4 bases and J lost 4, with 4 bases in between. This CDR3 comprises 12 residues. Germline V gives CDR1 MNHEY, CDR2 SMNVEV (reference sequence). The CDR3 reads CASSWPTGELFF. Written as DNA, the CDR3 is TGTGCCAGCAGTTGGCCCACCGGGGAGCTGTTTTTT.

The J gene is TRBJ2-7, the V gene TRBV29-1; 7 nucleotides align to TRBD2. V trimming: 4 bases; J trimming: 0 bases; junction bases outside the gene matches: 6. The germline CDR1 and CDR2 sequences are SQVTM and ANQGSEA. The CDR3 is 14 residues long. In DNA, the CDR3 is TGCAGCGTTGGGGGGGGTGACTCCTCCTACGAGCAGTACTTC. It encodes CSVGGGDSSYEQYF.

This clonotype has more than one count but fewer than ten. The chain links TRBV20-1 to TRBJ2-2, with 14 bases lining up with TRBD2. This CDR3 contains 19 residues. The germline CDR1 and CDR2 sequences are DFQATT and SNEGSKA (reference sequence). The V and J ends lost 5 bases and 4 bases, in that order; junction bases with no gene match: 15. CDR3 residues: CSAFSPGLAGVMGTGELFF. Here the CDR3 DNA reads TGCAGTGCTTTCTCGCCGGGACTAGCGGGAGTCATGGGCACCGGGGAGCTGTTTTTT.

This clonotype was observed a few times. The CDR3 sequence: CASREANSGANVLTF. CDR3 in DNA: TGTGCCAGCCGGGAGGCAAACTCTGGGGCCAACGTCCTGACTTTC. The V gene is TRBV7-9, the J gene TRBJ2-6, with 7 bases identical to TRBD2. The CDR3 runs 15 residues. With 8 bases clipped from V and 0 bases from J, the junction kept 4 bases outside the gene matches. Germline V gene sequence: CDR1 SEHNR, CDR2 FQNEAQ (reference sequence).

For this clonotype: With a much larger clone just one base away, this may be a read error. This rearrangement joins TRBV28 to TRBJ1-4; D gene ambiguous. This CDR3 has 15 amino acids. Germline values: CDR1 MDHEN, CDR2 SYDVKM. The DNA of the CDR3 is TGTGTCAGCAGCGCTCCGGGAATTAAGAGTGAAAAACTGTTTTTT. Protein product: CVSSAPGIKSEKLFF. Drawing the rest from reference TRBV28 and TRBJ1-4, the complete variable domain is DVKVTQSSRYLVKRTGEKVFLECVQDMDHENMFWYRQDPGLGLRLIYFSYDVKMKEKGDIPEGYSVSREKKERFSLILESASTNQTSMYLCVSSAPGIKSEKLFFGSGTQLSVL.

This clonotype has just a few counts. The rearrangement joins TRBV19 to TRBJ2-1; D possibly corresponds to TRBD2 (6 bases). This CDR3 region has 16 residues. CDR1 and CDR2 from the germline V gene are LNHDA and SQIVND (reference sequence). V was pared by 1 base and J by 3 bases, with 13 bases between. The CDR3 loop is CASSIALAERYNEQFF. CDR3 bases: TGTGCCAGTAGTATAGCATTAGCGGAGCGCTACAATGAGCAGTTCTTC.

This chain links TRBV30 with TRBJ2-3, with 11 positions matching TRBD2. The germline CDR1 and CDR2 sequences are GTSNPN and SVGIG (reference sequence). The CDR3 extends over 17 amino acids. With V trimmed by 3 bases and J by 3 bases, 11 bases remained unmatched. The CDR3 DNA follows: TGTGCCTGGAGGAGTGGAGCTAGCGGGAGGCTTACAGATACGCAGTATTTT. Translated, it gives CAWRSGASGRLTDTQYF.

This clonotype was found many times. The rearrangement joins TRBV6-2 or TRBV6-3 to TRBJ2-5; D is ambiguous. This CDR3 has 14 residues. Trimming removed 0 bases from V and 2 bases from J, with 7 bases in between. Germline values: CDR1 MNHEY, CDR2 SVGEGT. The CDR3 region is CASSYSFLQETQYF. CDR3 sequence (DNA): TGTGCCAGCAGTTACTCTTTCCTTCAAGAGACCCAGTACTTC.

There are many counts of this clonotype. CDR3 coding DNA: TGTGCCAGCAGTGAGTGGGACAGGGTTGCAGATACGCAGTATTTT. Its translation is CASSEWDRVADTQYF. The rearrangement uses TRBV2 and TRBJ2-3; 9 bases are shared with TRBD1. Germline V CDR1 and CDR2: SNHLY, FYNNEI. J was trimmed by 4 bases and V by 3 bases; bases with no gene match: 5. CDR3 length: 15 amino acids.

The sample holds many counts of this clonotype. The rearrangement uses TRBV12-3 or TRBV12-4 and TRBJ1-1; D is perhaps TRBD1 (6 bases). This CDR3 has 13 residues. Trimming pared 7 bases from V and 1 base from J, leaving 10 bases between. DNA for the CDR3: TGTGCCAGCAATAGACAGGAGAACACTGAAGCTTTCTTT. Translating it yields CASNRQENTEAFF.

There are many counts of this clonotype. V and J are TRBV11-2 and TRBJ2-3, with 9 positions matching TRBD2. Trimming removed 5 bases from V and 3 bases from J; junction bases left unmatched: 6. CDR1 and CDR2 (germline): SGHAT, FQNNGV. The CDR3 is 15 residues long. The CDR3 DNA reads as TGTGCCAGCAGCGATGGGACTAGCAGTACAGATACGCAGTATTTT. Its translation is CASSDGTSSTDTQYF.

The chain has TRBV3-1 and TRBJ1-5; the D gene is possibly TRBD1 (5 bases). Trimming took off 1 base at V and 0 bases at J, with 7 bases between the two ends. Germline V gene sequence: CDR1 LGHDT, CDR2 YNNKEL (reference sequence). The CDR3 is made up of 15 amino acids. Here the CDR3 reads CASSQAGYSNQPQHF. The CDR3 DNA reads TGTGCCAGCAGCCAAGCAGGGTATAGCAATCAGCCCCAGCATTTT.

This clonotype was seen more than once but under ten times. This chain connects TRBV27 to TRBJ1-5; D is undetermined. The CDR3 length is 14 residues. Trimming left V 5 bases short and J 5 bases short, with 13 bases between. In germline, CDR1 is MNHEY, CDR2 SMNVEV (reference sequence). The chain's CDR3 is CASSARGGYQPQHF. The CDR3 DNA sequence: TGTGCCAGCAGTGCACGGGGAGGCTATCAGCCCCAGCATTTT.

This clonotype was seen repeatedly, ten times or more. The chain couples TRBV2 to TRBJ1-2, with 7 bases identical to TRBD1. The CDR3 runs 13 residues. J gave up 5 bases and V 6 bases, and 6 bases lay outside the gene matches. In germline, CDR1 is SNHLY, CDR2 FYNNEI. The CDR3 region is CASRGTERYGYTF. Here the CDR3 DNA reads TGTGCCAGCAGGGGGACAGAAAGATATGGCTACACCTTC.

This clonotype was seen repeatedly, ten times or more. The V and J genes are TRBV30 and TRBJ1-1; D perhaps matches TRBD1 (5 bases). Germline CDR1 GTSNPN, CDR2 SVGIG (reference sequence). The CDR3 extends over 13 amino acids. V gave up 8 bases and J gave up 1 base, with 14 bases separating them. CDR3 amino acids: CAGLRDANTEAFF. For the CDR3, the DNA is TGTGCCGGACTCAGGGACGCGAACACTGAAGCTTTCTTT.

Only a few counts were recorded for this clonotype. The V gene is TRBV29-1, the J gene TRBJ1-5, with a weak D call TRBD1 (6 bases). With 4 bases removed from V and 1 base from J, the gap between germline ends came to 11 bases. CDR1 and CDR2 from the germline V gene are SQVTM and ANQGSEA. The CDR3 is made up of 14 amino acids. CDR3 nucleotide sequence: TGCAGCGTTGGTGGGCAGGGGAGCAATCAGCCCCAGCATTTT. Its protein product is CSVGGQGSNQPQHF.

The chain uses TRBV20-1 and TRBJ2-7, with TRBD2 identical over 13 bases. The CDR3 loop spans 15 amino acids. V lost 1 base to trimming and J lost 4 bases; unmatched junction nucleotides: 4. Per germline, CDR1 DFQATT and CDR2 SNEGSKA (reference sequence). The CDR3 loop is CSARAGTSGIYEQYF. Here the CDR3 DNA reads TGCAGTGCTAGAGCAGGGACTAGCGGGATATACGAGCAGTACTTC.

Ten or more counts support this clonotype. The V and J genes are TRBV7-9 and TRBJ1-6; D remains unclear. V dropped 1 base and J dropped 8 bases, with 15 bases sitting between them. The germline V gene has CDR1 SEHNR and CDR2 FQNEAQ (reference sequence). The CDR3 extends over 16 amino acids. The chain's CDR3 is CASSLGPRGKHSPLHF. CDR3 coding DNA: TGTGCCAGCAGCTTAGGGCCGCGAGGGAAGCATTCACCCCTCCACTTT.

Only a few counts were recorded for this clonotype. This chain uses TRBV10-1 with TRBJ1-5; D is possibly TRBD1 (6 bases). Germline V gene sequence: CDR1 WNHNN, CDR2 SYGVQD (reference sequence). This CDR3 comprises 15 residues. V was clipped by 6 bases and J by 5 bases, with 17 bases between them. The CDR3: CASRAKGGYDQPQHF. The CDR3 DNA follows: TGCGCCAGCAGAGCCAAGGGGGGGTACGATCAGCCCCAGCATTTT.

This clonotype was counted many times. The V gene is TRBV11-2, the J gene TRBJ2-7, with TRBD1 identical over 7 bases. The CDR3 is 15 residues long. V lost 5 bases and J lost 4; bases outside the gene matches: 11. Germline V lookup: CDR1 SGHAT, CDR2 FQNNGV. This CDR3 is CASSPYRGSSYEQYF. In DNA form, the CDR3 reads TGTGCCAGCAGCCCTTACAGGGGAAGTTCTTACGAGCAGTACTTC.

The chain recombines TRBV20-1 with TRBJ2-3; D is unresolved. Germline assignment: CDR1 DFQATT and CDR2 SNEGSKA (reference sequence). Trimming shortened V by 1 base and J by 3 bases, and 14 bases separated the two germline ends. The CDR3 runs 15 residues. CDR3 sequence: CSARVILVGTDTQYF. As DNA, the CDR3 is TGCAGTGCTAGAGTCATCCTAGTTGGGACAGATACGCAGTATTTT.

This clonotype appeared many times. V usage is TRBV12-5 and J usage is TRBJ2-1; TRBD2 matches 15 bases. This CDR3 comprises 15 residues. CDR1 is LGHNT, CDR2 FRNRAP, per germline. V dropped 6 bases and J dropped 7; count of bases not matched to a gene: 4. The CDR3 nucleotides are TGTGCTAGTGGCACAGGACTAGCGGGAGGGAATGAGCAGTTCTTC. Translation gives CASGTGLAGGNEQFF.